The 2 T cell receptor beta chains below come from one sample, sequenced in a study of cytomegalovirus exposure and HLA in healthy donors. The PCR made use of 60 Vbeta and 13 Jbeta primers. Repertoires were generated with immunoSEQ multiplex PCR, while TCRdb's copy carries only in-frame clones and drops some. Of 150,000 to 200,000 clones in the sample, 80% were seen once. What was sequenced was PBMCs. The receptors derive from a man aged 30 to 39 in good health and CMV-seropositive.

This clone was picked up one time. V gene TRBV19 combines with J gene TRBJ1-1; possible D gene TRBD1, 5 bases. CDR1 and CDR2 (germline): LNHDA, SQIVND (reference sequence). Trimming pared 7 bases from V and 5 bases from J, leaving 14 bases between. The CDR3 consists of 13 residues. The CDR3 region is CASTQRGRTEAFF. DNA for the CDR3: TGTGCCAGTACTCAAAGGGGTCGGACTGAAGCTTTCTTT.

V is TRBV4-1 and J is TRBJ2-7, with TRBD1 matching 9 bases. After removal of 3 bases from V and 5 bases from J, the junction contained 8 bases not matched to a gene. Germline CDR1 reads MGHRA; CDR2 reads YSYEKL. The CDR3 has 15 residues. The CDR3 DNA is TGCGCCAGCAGCCATCTCCCGGGACAGGGAGACGAGCAGTACTTC. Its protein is CASSHLPGQGDEQYF.